Listed here are 23 T cell receptor beta chains from one sample, sequenced in a study of blood T cell repertoires in COVID-19. Some clones are missing from TCRdb's copy, which holds only in-frame ones; the method was immunoSEQ multiplex PCR. The repertoire holds some 130,000 clones, with around 73% as singletons. The source material was peripheral blood. The receptors were gathered from a man in his 60s who had recovered from COVID-19.

This sequence joins TRBV27 and TRBJ2-3; 7 positions match TRBD2. The CDR3 is 14 amino acids. Germline V lookup: CDR1 MNHEY, CDR2 SMNVEV (reference sequence). Trimming at V came to 5 bases and at J to 6 bases, leaving 8 bases not matched to a gene. CDR3 sequence: CASSLNFGRDTQYF. The CDR3 DNA sequence: TGTGCCAGCAGTCTCAATTTCGGGAGGGATACGCAGTATTTT.

This chain uses TRBV6-1 with TRBJ1-3, with TRBD1 matching over 8 bases. Germline-derived CDR1 and CDR2 are MNHNS and SASEGT. The junction had 2 bases not matched to a gene; V was cut back by 3 bases and J by 1 base. The CDR3 spans 15 residues. The CDR3 DNA is TGTGCCAGCAGTGATCACAGGGGGTCTGGAAACACCATATATTTT. It is translated as CASSDHRGSGNTIYF.

This chain joins TRBV19 and TRBJ2-5, with a possible D match to TRBD2 (5 bases). V was clipped by 2 bases and J by 5 bases, with 12 bases between them. From germline, CDR1 is LNHDA and CDR2 SQIVND (reference sequence). This CDR3 is 14 amino acids long. The CDR3 reads CASSIRDGKETQYF. The CDR3 region has the DNA TGTGCCAGTAGTATACGAGACGGGAAGGAGACCCAGTACTTC.

J is TRBJ2-1 and V is TRBV19, with D possibly TRBD1 on 5 matching bases. The CDR3 is 11 residues long. Germline CDR1 and CDR2: LNHDA and SQIVND (reference sequence). Trimming removed 6 bases from V and 12 bases from J, with 12 bases in between. The CDR3 DNA sequence: TGTGCCAGTAGCGAAAGGGGTGGGCAGTTCTTC. Translated: CASSERGGQFF.

The V gene is TRBV10-3, the J gene TRBJ1-3; possibly TRBD1 for D (6 bases). CDR1 is ENHRY and CDR2 is SYGVKD in the germline V gene. The CDR3 contains 15 residues. V lost 11 bases to trimming and J lost 0 bases, with 17 bases between them. CDR3 amino acids: CAATSTGISGNTIYF. CDR3 in DNA: TGTGCCGCCACCTCGACAGGCATCTCTGGAAACACCATATATTTT.

The chain carries TRBV3-1 (or the pseudogene TRBV3-2) and TRBJ2-7; 10 bases are shared with TRBD2. The CDR3 is made up of 14 amino acids. Germline V gives CDR1 LGHDT, CDR2 YNNKEL (reference sequence). Trimming took 3 bases from V and 7 from J; bases not matched to a gene: 6. CDR3 residues: CASSQTAGGKEQYF. Written as DNA, the CDR3 is TGTGCCAGCAGCCAGACAGCGGGGGGGAAGGAGCAGTACTTC.

The chain combines TRBV5-1 with TRBJ2-7; 8 bases are a match to TRBD1. The J segment lost 6 bases and the V segment lost 2 bases, leaving 7 bases of the junction unmatched. This CDR3 comprises 14 residues. In germline, CDR1 is SGHRS, CDR2 YFSETQ. The CDR3 reads CASSFGQGASEQYF. In nucleotides, the CDR3 is TGCGCCAGCAGCTTTGGGCAGGGGGCTTCCGAGCAGTACTTC.

This chain uses TRBV3-1 (or the pseudogene TRBV3-2) with TRBJ1-2; no reliable D call. CDR3 length equals 15 residues. Trimming cost V 4 bases and J 4 bases, with 16 bases left between them. Per the germline V gene, CDR1 is LGHDT and CDR2 is YNNKEL (reference sequence). Written as DNA, the CDR3 is TGTGCCAGCAGCCGAGGAGCAGATGTGTCCTATGGCTACACCTTC. Its protein product is CASSRGADVSYGYTF.

The chain uses TRBV7-2 and TRBJ1-5, with D possibly matching TRBD1 (6 bases). This CDR3 comprises 14 residues. Trimming left V 5 bases short and J 6 bases short, with 14 bases between. Germline V lookup: CDR1 SGHTA, CDR2 FQGNSA. CDR3: CASSLGGATQPQHF. The CDR3 DNA sequence: TGTGCCAGCAGCCTCGGGGGGGCGACTCAGCCCCAGCATTTT.

The rearrangement joins TRBV10-3 to TRBJ2-3; 7 positions agree with TRBD2. After removal of 0 bases from V and 0 bases from J, the junction contained 6 bases not matched to a gene. The CDR3 totals 17 residues. Per germline, CDR1 ENHRY and CDR2 SYGVKD. The CDR3 DNA follows: TGTGCCATCAGTGAGTCGAGCCTAGCGGCTAGCACAGATACGCAGTATTTT. Translation: CAISESSLAASTDTQYF.

The rearrangement uses TRBV9 and TRBJ2-7; D may be TRBD2 (5 bases). The CDR3 length is 13 residues. The V end was cut by 0 bases, the J end by 4 bases, with 8 bases between. Germline-derived CDR1 and CDR2 are SGDLS and YYNGEE. The CDR3 loop reads CASSVAGRYEQYF. The DNA of the CDR3 is TGTGCCAGCAGCGTAGCGGGAAGGTACGAGCAGTACTTC.

The rearrangement uses TRBV5-4 and TRBJ2-4; 10 nucleotides match TRBD1. This CDR3 has 14 residues. Germline CDR1 and CDR2: SGHNT and YYREEE (reference sequence). J lost 5 bases, V lost 4 bases, and 3 bases had no gene match. In DNA, the CDR3 is TGTGCCAGCAGCCGCGGACAGGGGGAAAACATTCAGTACTTC. Its translation is CASSRGQGENIQYF.

The chain employs TRBV28 and TRBJ1-6, with no clear D. The CDR3 runs to 15 residues. V was cut by 2 bases and J by 7 bases, with 12 bases left in between. Looked up from germline, CDR1 is MDHEN and CDR2 is SYDVKM. The chain's CDR3 is CASSLGHFLNSPLHF. The CDR3 region has the DNA TGTGCCAGCAGTTTAGGGCACTTCCTCAATTCACCCCTCCACTTT. Full variable domain (rest looked up from reference TRBV28 and TRBJ1-6): DVKVTQSSRYLVKRTGEKVFLECVQDMDHENMFWYRQDPGLGLRLIYFSYDVKMKEKGDIPEGYSVSREKKERFSLILESASTNQTSMYLCASSLGHFLNSPLHFGNGTRLTVT.

This clone was detected only once. This chain connects TRBV10-3 to TRBJ2-5, with 12 nucleotides matching TRBD1. V lost 8 bases to trimming and J lost 5 bases; unmatched junction nucleotides: 9. Per germline, CDR1 ENHRY and CDR2 SYGVKD. The CDR3 is 15 residues long. The CDR3 DNA reads as TGTGCCATCGGAACCGGGACAGGGGGCATGGAGACCCAGTACTTC. It is translated as CAIGTGTGGMETQYF.

The chain combines TRBV5-6 with TRBJ2-5; 8 bases match TRBD1. The J segment lost 5 bases and the V segment lost 2 bases, leaving 8 bases of the junction unmatched. The germline CDR1 and CDR2 sequences are SGHDT and YYEEEE. The CDR3 length is 15 residues. CDR3 bases: TGTGCCAGCAGCTTCCTGGACAGGGAAAGGGAGACCCAGTACTTC. Its translation: CASSFLDRERETQYF.

The CDR3 bases are TGCGCCAGCAGCTGGACAGGAGGTTGGTACGAGCAGTACTTC. Protein product: CASSWTGGWYEQYF. The genes are TRBV5-1 and TRBJ2-7, with 7 bases matching TRBD1. V trimming: 3 bases; J trimming: 4 bases; junction bases outside the gene matches: 7. The CDR3 has 14 amino acids. Germline V lookup: CDR1 SGHRS, CDR2 YFSETQ. The variable domain in full, completed from reference TRBV5-1 and TRBJ2-7, reads KAGVTQTPRYLIKTRGQQVTLSCSPISGHRSVSWYQQTPGQGLQFLFEYFSETQRNKGNFPGRFSGRQFSNSRSEMNVSTLELGDSALYLCASSWTGGWYEQYFGPGTRLTVT.

The V gene is TRBV5-1, the J gene TRBJ1-1; D unclear. V was clipped by 1 base and J by 1 base, with 11 bases between them. CDR1 and CDR2 from the germline V gene are SGHRS and YFSETQ. There are 15 residues in the CDR3. CDR3: CASSLRAAGNTEAFF. The CDR3 bases are TGCGCCAGCAGCTTGAGGGCAGCGGGGAACACTGAAGCTTTCTTT.

In its sample, this clone was seen a few times. This sequence joins TRBV3-1 (or the pseudogene TRBV3-2) and TRBJ1-1, with 10 nucleotides matching TRBD1. Looked up from germline, CDR1 is LGHDT and CDR2 is YNNKEL (reference sequence). V lost 4 bases and J lost 7; bases outside the gene matches: 9. The CDR3 covers 15 residues. The CDR3 DNA reads TGTGCCAGCAGCCGAATAGACAGGGGGCGAGGTGAAGCTTTCTTT. It specifies CASSRIDRGRGEAFF.

The rearrangement uses TRBV7-2 and TRBJ2-7; the D gene is possibly TRBD1 (5 bases). V was cut by 3 bases and J by 4 bases, with 13 bases left in between. The CDR3 length is 14 residues. The germline CDR1 and CDR2 sequences are SGHTA and FQGNSA. The CDR3 nucleotides read TGTGCCAGCAGCTTCAGGGTAGCCCCGTACGAGCAGTACTTC. Translating it yields CASSFRVAPYEQYF.

This chain connects TRBV6-6 to TRBJ1-1; D is possibly TRBD1 (6 bases). CDR3 size: 17 residues. Germline CDR1 is MNHNY and CDR2 is SVGAGI (reference sequence). V was clipped by 5 bases and J by 6 bases, with 25 bases between them. The CDR3 DNA reads as TGTGCCAGCAGTCCTGTGGGGGTTCAGGGGATTGACTCTGAAGCTTTCTTT. It is translated as CASSPVGVQGIDSEAFF.

Turning to this clone: Other DNA sequences within the sample encode an identical CDR3. This chain joins TRBV28 and TRBJ2-7; D remains ambiguous. Trimming removed 4 bases at V and 3 bases at J, with 4 bases between. The CDR3 is 11 residues long. CDR1 MDHEN and CDR2 SYDVKM come from the germline V gene. The chain's CDR3 is CASSSLYEQYF. CDR3 nucleotides: TGTGCCAGCAGTTCCCTCTACGAGCAGTACTTC.

This clone appeared a few times. The V gene is TRBV7-9, the J gene TRBJ2-1, with 10 nucleotides matching TRBD2. The CDR3 has 15 amino acids. Germline V CDR1 and CDR2: SEHNR, FQNEAQ (reference sequence). J was trimmed by 4 bases and V by 6 bases; bases with no gene match: 6. The CDR3 protein is CASSTSGVFYNEQFF. The CDR3 DNA reads as TGTGCCAGCAGTACTAGCGGGGTTTTTTACAATGAGCAGTTCTTC. Full variable domain (remainder filled in from reference TRBV7-9 and TRBJ2-1): DTGVSQNPRHKITKRGQNVTFRCDPISEHNRLYWYRQTLGQGPEFLTYFQNEAQLEKSRLLSDRFSAERPKGSFSTLEIQRTEQGDSAMYLCASSTSGVFYNEQFFGPGTRLTVL.

The rearrangement uses TRBV4-1 and TRBJ2-3; D may be TRBD2 (6 bases). CDR3 size: 16 residues. V was shortened by 0 bases and J by 1 base, with 11 bases between the two germline ends. Germline assignment: CDR1 MGHRA and CDR2 YSYEKL. The CDR3 DNA sequence: TGCGCCAGCAGCCAAGATGGGCGGGACGGCACAGATACGCAGTATTTT. Protein: CASSQDGRDGTDTQYF.